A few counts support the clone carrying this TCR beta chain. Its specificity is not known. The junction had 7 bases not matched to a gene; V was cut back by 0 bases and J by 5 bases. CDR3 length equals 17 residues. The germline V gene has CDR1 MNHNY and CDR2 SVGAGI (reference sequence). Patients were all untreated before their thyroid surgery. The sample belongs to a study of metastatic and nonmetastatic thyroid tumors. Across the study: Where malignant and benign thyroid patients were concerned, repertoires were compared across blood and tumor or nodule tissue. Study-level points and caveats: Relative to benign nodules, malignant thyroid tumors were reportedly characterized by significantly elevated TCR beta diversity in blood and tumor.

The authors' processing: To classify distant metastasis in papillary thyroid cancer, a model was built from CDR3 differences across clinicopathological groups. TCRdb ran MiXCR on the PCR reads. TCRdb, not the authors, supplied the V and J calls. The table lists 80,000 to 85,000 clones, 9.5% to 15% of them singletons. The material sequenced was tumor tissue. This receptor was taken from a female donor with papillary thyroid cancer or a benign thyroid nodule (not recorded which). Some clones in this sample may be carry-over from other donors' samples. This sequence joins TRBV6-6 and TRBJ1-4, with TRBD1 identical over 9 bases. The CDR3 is CASSYSSPGTGNEKLFF. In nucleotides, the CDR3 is TGTGCCAGCAGTTACTCATCCCCAGGGACAGGGAATGAAAAACTGTTTTTT.